A single sample is the source of the 13 T cell receptor beta chains below, sequenced in a study of post-analysis software for immune sequencing data (dated by TCRdb to between 2014 and 2017). The full study reports these points: Four or five TRBV segments, including TRBV5-6, TRBV5-1 and TRBV20-1, were significantly more frequent in patients than controls.

Libraries were constructed by PCR. Sequencer: Illumina HiSeq 2500. To reduce PCR and sequencing biases, unique molecular identifiers were built into the TCR beta cDNA libraries. The public sequencing data were trimmed at Q25 with fastp and processed into clonotypes with MiXCR by TCRdb, which kept only in-frame beta chains. Identical CDR3 protein sequences are pooled into one entry, listed with their most common genes and DNA. The sample table holds about 200,000 distinct CDR3 sequences, of which over 25% were seen once. The top ten clonotypes cover roughly 3.4% of the sample. These TCRs are of unknown antigen specificity. Specimen: blood. The receptors come from a girl aged 2 to 17 with multiple sclerosis.

This clonotype has at least ten counts. The chain couples TRBV7-2 to TRBJ2-1; 9 bases map to TRBD1. This CDR3 contains 15 residues. J gave up 3 bases and V 1 base, and 1 base lay outside the gene matches. Germline V gene sequence: CDR1 SGHTA, CDR2 FQGNSA. The CDR3 DNA sequence: TGTGCCAGCAGCTTAGACAGGGGGCACTACAATGAGCAGTTCTTC. Amino acids: CASSLDRGHYNEQFF.

In this sample, this clonotype turned up a few times. The V call is TRBV28, the J call TRBJ1-1; TRBD1 is a possible D gene (6 bases). V was clipped by 8 bases and J by 7 bases, with 17 bases between them. CDR3 length: 13 amino acids. CDR1 is MDHEN, CDR2 SYDVKM, per germline. In nucleotides, the CDR3 is TGTGCCAGCGCTTTGGGGGGGCAGAATGAAGCTTTCTTT. It yields the protein CASALGGQNEAFF.

This clonotype was detected only a few times. This rearrangement joins TRBV9 to TRBJ1-6; D possibly corresponds to TRBD1 (5 bases). V was cut by 0 bases and J by 16 bases, with 20 bases left in between. Germline loops: CDR1 SGDLS, CDR2 YYNGEE. The CDR3 consists of 15 residues. DNA of the CDR3: TGTGCCAGCAGCGTAGGTTCCGTCGGGGGAGAGTTTCTCCACTTT. Its protein is CASSVGSVGGEFLHF.

The sample holds a few counts of this clonotype. This chain joins TRBV27 and TRBJ1-5; D gene uncertain. Germline CDR1 and CDR2: MNHEY and SMNVEV (reference sequence). The CDR3 has 16 amino acids. Trimming left V 5 bases short and J 1 base short, with 15 bases between. The CDR3 is CASSHLALTSNQPQHF. CDR3 DNA: TGTGCCAGCAGTCACCTTGCACTTACCAGCAATCAGCCCCAGCATTTT.

This clonotype came up many times. J is TRBJ2-1 and V is TRBV3-1, with TRBD2 matching 9 bases. Germline V lookup: CDR1 LGHDT, CDR2 YNNKEL (reference sequence). The CDR3 contains 15 residues. V was clipped by 4 bases and J by 1 base; unmatched bases: 2. CDR3 nucleotides: TGTGCCAGCAGCCCGGGACTAGCATCCTACAATGAGCAGTTCTTC. It translates to CASSPGLASYNEQFF.

In this sample, this clonotype turned up a few times. This chain joins TRBV19 and TRBJ1-1, with D possibly being TRBD1 (6 bases). Between the trimmed V and J ends, which lost 5 bases and 12 bases, there was a span of 25 bases. Germline lookup yields CDR1 LNHDA and CDR2 SQIVND (reference sequence). CDR3 length equals 15 residues. The CDR3 bases are TGTGCCAGTAGTGTCCCCACGACAGGATTCCTGAAAACTTTCTTT. It translates to CASSVPTTGFLKTFF.

DNA of the CDR3: TGTGCCAGCACCCGGTGGACAGAAGGACTCCTTTCGGGCAATGAGCAGTTCTTC. Residues: CASTRWTEGLLSGNEQFF. The chain recombines TRBV28 with TRBJ2-1, with a weak D call TRBD1 (6 bases). Per the germline V gene, CDR1 is MDHEN and CDR2 is SYDVKM. The CDR3 spans 18 residues. V was pared by 7 bases and J by 6 bases, with 28 bases between.

This clonotype has a handful of counts. This could be a read error, since a much larger clone is one nucleotide away. The chain links TRBV29-1 to TRBJ2-1, with TRBD1 matching 9 bases. J gave up 9 bases and V 6 bases, and 15 bases lay outside the gene matches. The CDR3 contains 15 residues. Germline V gives CDR1 SQVTM, CDR2 ANQGSEA. Written as DNA, the CDR3 is TGCAGCGTCGAACTACAGGGGGCGAGGACGAGTGAGCAGTTCTTC. It translates to CSVELQGARTSEQFF.

About this clonotype: One junction end disagrees with the germline gene, perhaps due to a read error. The V call is TRBV7-6, the J call TRBJ2-5; D gene unclear. This CDR3 is built from 13 residues. Germline V gene data show CDR1 as SGHVS and CDR2 as FNYEAQ. CDR3 region: CASSFYRQETLYF. Here the CDR3 DNA reads TGTGCCAGCAGCTTCTACCGCCAAGAGACCCTGTACTTC.

This clonotype was found a few times. V usage is TRBV4-1 and J usage is TRBJ1-5; maybe TRBD1 (5 bases). The germline V gene has CDR1 MGHRA and CDR2 YSYEKL. This CDR3 contains 18 residues. V gave up 4 bases and J gave up 4 bases, with 23 bases separating them. DNA of the CDR3: TGCGCCAGCAGCCGGGATCCCCGGGACGGAATACTTAATCAGCCCCAGCATTTT. This gives the protein CASSRDPRDGILNQPQHF.

The V and J genes are TRBV20-1 and TRBJ2-3; D is perhaps TRBD2 (5 bases). The V end was cut by 2 bases, the J end by 0 bases, with 12 bases between. Germline-derived CDR1 and CDR2 are DFQATT and SNEGSKA (reference sequence). The CDR3 is made up of 15 amino acids. The CDR3 loop reads CSARKRVKSTDTQYF. The CDR3, as DNA: TGCAGTGCTAGAAAGAGGGTGAAGAGCACAGATACGCAGTATTTT.

This rearrangement joins TRBV20-1 to TRBJ2-2, with D uncertain. V dropped 7 bases and J dropped 2 bases, with 14 bases sitting between them. The germline CDR1 and CDR2 sequences are DFQATT and SNEGSKA (reference sequence). There are 14 residues in the CDR3. The CDR3 bases are TGCAGTGTCAAAGCCTTCGGTAACACCGGGGAGCTGTTTTTT. As protein: CSVKAFGNTGELFF.

V usage is TRBV20-1 and J usage is TRBJ1-1; 7 nucleotides match TRBD1. The ends lost 7 bases at V and 3 bases at J; junction bases unmatched: 14. The germline gives CDR1 DFQATT, CDR2 SNEGSKA (reference sequence). The CDR3 totals 15 residues. The CDR3 reads CSVRTGTNRDTEAFF. In nucleotides, the CDR3 is TGCAGTGTTCGGACAGGAACTAATAGGGACACTGAAGCTTTCTTT.